This T cell receptor (beta chain) was recovered during a study of blood T cell repertoires in COVID-19. Across the study: COVID-19 samples, acute and convalescent, were from the United States, Italy and Spain.

V lost 3 bases and J lost 10, with 10 bases in between. The CDR3 has 13 residues. Original data processing: Reference gene primers were amplified, and this amplification served to estimate nucleated cell counts. Here immunoSEQ multiplex PCR was the method, and the copy in TCRdb shows in-frame clones only, minus some. V and J calls plus clone size are reproduced from that table; the DNA served to infer D and trimming. The data hold 250,000 to 400,000 clones, with around 88% observed a single time. The clonotype originates from a woman in her thirties with COVID-19, enrolled during active disease. The sequenced sample consisted of peripheral blood. The V and J genes are TRBV12-3 or TRBV12-4 and TRBJ1-6, with D tentatively TRBD1 (5 bases). This chain's CDR3 is CASSFSRESPLHF. The CDR3 nucleotides read TGTGCCAGCAGTTTCTCCAGGGAATCACCCCTCCACTTT.